The rows below give T cell receptor beta chains drawn from one sample of a study of cytomegalovirus exposure and HLA in healthy donors. The data were produced by immunoSEQ multiplex PCR, yet TCRdb's version contains in-frame clones alone and is incomplete. Among roughly 68,000 clones listed, roughly 95% were seen once. The specimen sequenced was PBMCs. The receptors stem from a young man in good health and CMV-seronegative. The CDR3 runs from the conserved cysteine through the conserved F or W. The order of the fields is CDR3 DNA, CDR3 protein, D gene, J gene, clone size, V gene. D genes are given only for firm matches. Clone size is stated in some rows and not others, as once, few, many or a class when expanded.

DNA: TGTGCCAGCGGGACAGCGGTCTACAATGAGCAGTTCTTC
CDR3: CASGTAVYNEQFF
D: TRBD1
J: TRBJ2-1
size: NA
V: TRBV28

DNA: TGTGCCAGCAGCGTAGTACAGGGGGCATGGGAGCAGTACTTC
CDR3: CASSVVQGAWEQYF
D: TRBD1
J: TRBJ2-7
size: NA
V: TRBV9

DNA: TGTGCCAGCAGTGCTAAATTCTATGGCTACACCTTC
CDR3: CASSAKFYGYTF
D: NA
J: TRBJ1-2
size: once
V: TRBV6-5

DNA: TGTGCCAGTAGTACCTCAGGGATTCACTATGGCTACACCTTC
CDR3: CASSTSGIHYGYTF
D: NA
J: TRBJ1-2
size: NA
V: TRBV19

DNA: TGTGCCAGCGCGACAGCCTACAATGAGCAGTTCTTC
CDR3: CASATAYNEQFF
D: NA
J: TRBJ2-1
size: NA
V: TRBV13

DNA: TGTGCCAGCAGTGACTTGCCAGGGGTTCCTGGGGCCAACGTCCTGACTTTC
CDR3: CASSDLPGVPGANVLTF
D: NA
J: TRBJ2-6
size: NA
V: TRBV6-4

DNA: TGTGCCTGGAGTGTACAGGAAGCCTATGGCTACACCTTC
CDR3: CAWSVQEAYGYTF
D: NA
J: TRBJ1-2
size: NA
V: TRBV30

DNA: TGTGCCAGCAGCTTAGCGGGCCGGGGAATGCCTGAAGCTTTCTTT
CDR3: CASSLAGRGMPEAFF
D: NA
J: TRBJ1-1
size: NA
V: TRBV11-1

DNA: TGTGCCAGCAGCTCCCAGGGGCGCGGTCCTCTTGAAGCTTTCTTT
CDR3: CASSSQGRGPLEAFF
D: NA
J: TRBJ1-1
size: medium-sized
V: TRBV7-9

DNA: TGTGCCAGCAGCCCCGGGACAGGGGGACCTTTGGATGAGCAGTTCTTC
CDR3: CASSPGTGGPLDEQFF
D: TRBD1
J: TRBJ2-1
size: few
V: TRBV7-6

DNA: TGTGCCAGCAGTGGACCGGGACAGGGGAGGAATGAGCAGTTCTTC
CDR3: CASSGPGQGRNEQFF
D: TRBD1
J: TRBJ2-1
size: once
V: TRBV6-1

DNA: TGCGCCAGCCCGACCCCGAAGAGGCAGGAGGGCTACAATGAGCAGTTCTTC
CDR3: CASPTPKRQEGYNEQFF
D: NA
J: TRBJ2-1
size: NA
V: TRBV10-1

DNA: TGTGCCAGCAGTTACGGGGCAGGGGACGCTAAGCAGTACTTC
CDR3: CASSYGAGDAKQYF
D: NA
J: TRBJ2-7
size: NA
V: TRBV6-5

DNA: TGTGCTAGTGGTTTGGTTCCGGACACCGGGGAGCTGTTTTTT
CDR3: CASGLVPDTGELFF
D: NA
J: TRBJ2-2
size: NA
V: TRBV12-5

DNA: TGTGCCAGCAGGGGACTAGCGGGAGGCTACGAGCAGTACTTC
CDR3: CASRGLAGGYEQYF
D: TRBD2
J: TRBJ2-7
size: once
V: TRBV27

DNA: TGTGCCAGCAGCGGAAGCGAGACAGAAACTACCTACGAGCAGTACTTC
CDR3: CASSGSETETTYEQYF
D: NA
J: TRBJ2-7
size: NA
V: TRBV13

DNA: TGTGCCAGTATGGGACAGCCCTTTGGCACTGAAGCTTTCTTT
CDR3: CASMGQPFGTEAFF
D: TRBD1
J: TRBJ1-1
size: NA
V: TRBV19